A single count supports the clone carrying this T cell receptor (beta chain). The method was immunoSEQ multiplex PCR; TCRdb's version includes in-frame clones alone and lacks a portion of them. The table lists around 95,000 clones, nearly 95% of them singletons, with approximately 1.6% in the top ten. Germline lookup yields CDR1 SNHLY and CDR2 FYNNEI. The CDR3 is made up of 18 amino acids. Trimming cost V 3 bases and J 2 bases; bases outside gene matches: 9. This specimen belongs to a study of T cell changes during pregnancy in multiple sclerosis. This chain connects TRBV2 to TRBJ2-6, with 8 bases lining up with TRBD1. The sequencing here drew on peripheral blood, taken after pregnancy. This TCR was recovered from a female donor in good health, enrolled as a control in a pregnancy study. The DNA of the CDR3 is TGTGCCAGCAGTGACAGGGGGCAAGTATCAGCTGGGGCCAACGTCCTGACTTTC. Translation gives CASSDRGQVSAGANVLTF.